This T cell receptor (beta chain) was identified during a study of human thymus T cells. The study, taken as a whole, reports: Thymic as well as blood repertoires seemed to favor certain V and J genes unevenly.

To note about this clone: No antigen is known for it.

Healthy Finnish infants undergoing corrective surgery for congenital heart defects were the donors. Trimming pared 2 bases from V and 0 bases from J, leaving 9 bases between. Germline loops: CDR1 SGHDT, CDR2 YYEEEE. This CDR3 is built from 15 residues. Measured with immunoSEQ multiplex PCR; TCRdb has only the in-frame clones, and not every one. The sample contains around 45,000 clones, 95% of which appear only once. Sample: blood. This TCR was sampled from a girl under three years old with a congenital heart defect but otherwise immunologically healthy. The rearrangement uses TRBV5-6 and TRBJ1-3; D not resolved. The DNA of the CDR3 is TGTGCCAGCAGCTTTGGCCCGGCCTCTGGAAACACCATATATTTT. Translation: CASSFGPASGNTIYF.